Below, 18 T cell receptor beta chains from the same sample are listed, as sequenced in a study of blood T cell repertoires in COVID-19. Measured with immunoSEQ multiplex PCR; TCRdb has only the in-frame clones, and not every one. This table has 300,000 to 500,000 clones, approximately 87% appearing once. Sequencing input: PBMCs or T cells enriched from blood (not recorded which). The origin of the receptors is a woman younger than 45 with acute COVID-19.

The chain combines TRBV10-3 with TRBJ1-1, with D perhaps matching TRBD1 (5 bases). This CDR3 spans 12 amino acids. CDR1 is ENHRY, CDR2 SYGVKD, per germline. Trimming left V 6 bases short and J 6 bases short, with 11 bases between. The CDR3 sequence: CAISETVSEAFF. The CDR3 DNA sequence: TGTGCCATCAGCGAGACAGTATCTGAAGCTTTCTTT.

The rearrangement links TRBV30 to TRBJ2-5; 7 bases agree with TRBD1. The J segment lost 1 base and the V segment lost 2 bases, leaving 7 bases of the junction unmatched. The CDR3 runs to 15 residues. Germline-derived CDR1 and CDR2 are GTSNPN and SVGIG (reference sequence). DNA of the CDR3: TGTGCCTGGAGTCGGGGACAGACGGGCCAAGAGACCCAGTACTTC. It yields the protein CAWSRGQTGQETQYF.

The V and J genes are TRBV4-3 and TRBJ1-2; D may be TRBD1 (6 bases). V was cut by 1 base and J by 7 bases, with 16 bases left in between. The germline V gene encodes CDR1 LGHNA and CDR2 YSLEER. This CDR3 spans 15 amino acids. DNA of the CDR3: TGCGCCAGCAGCCAAGGGGACACCTTTTCTGGTGGCTACACCTTC. Residues: CASSQGDTFSGGYTF.

This chain connects TRBV10-1 to TRBJ2-5, with D perhaps matching TRBD1 (5 bases). V was clipped by 6 bases and J by 5 bases, with 19 bases between them. The CDR3 is 15 residues long. CDR1 is WNHNN, CDR2 SYGVQD, per germline (reference sequence). The CDR3 spells CASSSKGWFSETQYF. CDR3 DNA sequence: TGCGCCAGCAGCTCGAAGGGGTGGTTCAGCGAGACCCAGTACTTC.

The chain has TRBV4-2 and TRBJ1-2, with D hard to call. CDR3 length: 15 residues. Germline CDR1 is LGHNA and CDR2 is YNFKEQ. V was trimmed by 0 bases and J by 3 bases, leaving 11 bases between them. The DNA of the CDR3 is TGTGCCAGCAGCCAAGAGCGGGGAGAAGACTATGGCTACACCTTC. It yields the protein CASSQERGEDYGYTF.

In the case of this clone: Because the CDR3 is missing its conserved closing phenylalanine or tryptophan, this is likely a read error. The chain combines TRBV6-2 or TRBV6-3 with TRBJ1-1; 12 bases line up with TRBD1. CDR1 is MNHEY and CDR2 is SVGEGT in the germline V gene. The CDR3 totals 16 residues. Trimming removed 5 bases from V and 5 bases from J; junction bases left unmatched: 9. The CDR3 sequence: CASSTGQGAIRTEAFL. The CDR3 DNA reads TGTGCCAGCAGTACGGGACAGGGGGCCATAAGGACTGAAGCTTTCCTT.

The chain carries TRBV11-2 and TRBJ2-3; 8 bases agree with TRBD2. In germline, CDR1 is SGHAT, CDR2 FQNNGV. The CDR3 extends over 15 amino acids. J lost 4 bases, V lost 4 bases, and 7 bases had no gene match. CDR3 nucleotide sequence: TGTGCCAGCAGCTCGGGGGGGTTGGGATCAGATACGCAGTATTTT. This encodes CASSSGGLGSDTQYF.

The chain employs TRBV6-2 or TRBV6-3 and TRBJ1-1; unclear D gene. The CDR3 sequence is 13 residues long. Between the trimmed V and J ends, which lost 3 bases and 10 bases, there was a span of 15 bases. Germline CDR1 reads MNHEY; CDR2 reads SVGEGT. CDR3 coding DNA: TGTGCCAGCAGTTATAACGGGATGCGGGGAGCTTTCTTT. Amino acid sequence: CASSYNGMRGAFF.

This clone showed up just once. The chain recombines TRBV2 with TRBJ2-3, with a weak D call TRBD2 (7 bases). Trimming shortened V by 7 bases and J by 3 bases, and 14 bases separated the two germline ends. Germline-derived CDR1 and CDR2 are SNHLY and FYNNEI. This CDR3 has 14 residues. The CDR3 here is CASTRGGVTDTQYF. The CDR3 DNA reads TGTGCCAGCACGAGGGGGGGGGTGACAGATACGCAGTATTTT.

This chain joins TRBV11-2 and TRBJ1-5, with D possibly TRBD1 on 6 matching bases. The CDR3 runs 17 residues. V dropped 8 bases and J dropped 2 bases, with 22 bases sitting between them. The germline V gene has CDR1 SGHAT and CDR2 FQNNGV. The CDR3 nucleotides read TGTGCCAGCGGCCGAGACAGGTGGGGTTTGGGCAATCAGCCCCAGCATTTT. Protein product: CASGRDRWGLGNQPQHF.

This chain links TRBV6-5 with TRBJ1-4; weak D call: TRBD1 (5 bases). V was cut by 6 bases and J by 8 bases, with 13 bases left in between. This CDR3 comprises 13 residues. The V gene's germline CDR1 is MNHEY and CDR2 SVGAGI. The CDR3 is CASSRGGREKLFF. The CDR3 DNA reads as TGTGCCAGCAGCCGGGGGGGAAGAGAAAAACTGTTTTTT.

The V call is TRBV5-4, the J call TRBJ1-2, with TRBD1 matching over 12 bases. The length of the CDR3 is 17 residues. CDR1 and CDR2 (germline): SGHNT, YYREEE (reference sequence). Trimming cost V 5 bases and J 2 bases; bases outside gene matches: 10. The CDR3 nucleotides read TGTGCCAGCAGGTTATTGACTGGGACAGGGGGCAACTATGGCTACACCTTC. Its translation is CASRLLTGTGGNYGYTF.

The CDR3 DNA follows: TGCGCCAGCAGCTTGGCCCCGGGTGCGGGAGAGCAGTACTTC. It yields the protein CASSLAPGAGEQYF. The genes are TRBV5-1 and TRBJ2-7; tentatively, D is TRBD2 (6 bases). This CDR3 comprises 14 residues. Trimming took off 0 bases at V and 7 bases at J, with 14 bases between the two ends. Germline CDR1 reads SGHRS; CDR2 reads YFSETQ.

The chain links TRBV6-5 to TRBJ1-6; D uncertain. Germline V lookup: CDR1 MNHEY, CDR2 SVGAGI. This CDR3 region has 15 residues. The V end was cut by 7 bases, the J end by 6 bases, with 16 bases between. CDR3 bases: TGTGCCAGCACCCTAGGGAGGGTGTTTAATTCACCCCTCCACTTT. Protein: CASTLGRVFNSPLHF.

J is TRBJ2-7 and V is TRBV5-6; TRBD1 aligns across 7 bases. CDR1 and CDR2 from the germline V gene are SGHDT and YYEEEE. V lost 4 bases, J lost 2 bases, and 15 bases stayed unmatched. The CDR3 loop spans 17 amino acids. The DNA for the CDR3 is TGTGCCAGCAGCCTACGGGGCTTTCTTGGACAGGCCTACGAGCAGTACTTC. It encodes CASSLRGFLGQAYEQYF.

The chain combines TRBV7-3 with TRBJ2-2; TRBD1 matches at 10 bases. Germline V CDR1 and CDR2: SGHTA, FQGTGA. Trimming took 4 bases from V and 5 from J; bases not matched to a gene: 4. The CDR3 covers 15 residues. The CDR3 DNA reads TGTGCCAGCAGCTCGGGACAGGGGAAGACCGGGGAGCTGTTTTTT. Translating gives CASSSGQGKTGELFF.

This chain uses TRBV3-1 (or the pseudogene TRBV3-2) with TRBJ2-7; 11 bases are a match to TRBD1. CDR1 LGHDT and CDR2 YNNKEL come from the germline V gene (reference sequence). This CDR3 contains 15 residues. After removal of 4 bases from V and 6 bases from J, the junction contained 8 bases not matched to a gene. As DNA, the CDR3 is TGTGCCAGCAGCCGTGGACAGGGGGCTTCTAGCGAGCAGTACTTC. Its protein is CASSRGQGASSEQYF.

In its sample, this clone was seen a few times. V usage is TRBV10-1 and J usage is TRBJ2-7; 10 nucleotides agree with TRBD2. Germline V gene lookup returns CDR1 WNHNN and CDR2 SYGVQD (reference sequence). Germline trimming cut 3 bases from V and 4 bases from J; bases unmatched to any gene: 6. This CDR3 is 15 amino acids long. The CDR3: CASSDPSGGRYEQYF. Written as DNA, the CDR3 is TGCGCCAGCAGTGACCCTAGCGGGGGACGGTACGAGCAGTACTTC.